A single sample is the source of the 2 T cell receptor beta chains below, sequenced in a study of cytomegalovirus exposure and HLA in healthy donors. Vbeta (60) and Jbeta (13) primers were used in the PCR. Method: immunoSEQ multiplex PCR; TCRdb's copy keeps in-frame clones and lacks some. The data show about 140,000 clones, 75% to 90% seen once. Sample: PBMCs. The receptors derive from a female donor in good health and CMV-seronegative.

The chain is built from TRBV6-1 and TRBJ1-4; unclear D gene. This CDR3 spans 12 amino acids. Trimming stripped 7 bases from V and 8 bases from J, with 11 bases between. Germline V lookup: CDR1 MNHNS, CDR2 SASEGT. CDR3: CASIDPGEKLFF. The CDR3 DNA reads TGTGCCAGCATCGATCCCGGGGAAAAACTGTTTTTT.

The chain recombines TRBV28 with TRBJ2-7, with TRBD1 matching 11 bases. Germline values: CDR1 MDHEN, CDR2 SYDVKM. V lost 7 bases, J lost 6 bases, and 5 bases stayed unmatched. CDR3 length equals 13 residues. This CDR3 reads CASTPGTGGEQYF. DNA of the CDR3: TGTGCCAGCACCCCGGGGACAGGGGGCGAGCAGTACTTC.